This T cell receptor beta chain was captured by sequencing in a study of blood T cell repertoires in COVID-19. In the study overall: Samples came from the United States, Italy and Spain, spanning acute and convalescent COVID-19. Sources were T cells, B-cell-depleted T cells, or PBMCs; the material itself was cDNA or gDNA.

CDR1 and CDR2 from the germline V gene are SGHRS and YFSETQ. This CDR3 contains 17 residues. After removal of 1 base from V and 3 bases from J, the junction contained 9 bases not matched to a gene. Authors' data handling: Amplification of reference gene primers was used by the study to estimate nucleated cell counts. Some clones are missing from TCRdb's copy, which holds only in-frame ones; the method was immunoSEQ multiplex PCR. Clonal size and the V and J genes are those of that table, whereas D and trimming came from the DNA. The data hold just under 350,000 clones, with approximately 82% observed a single time.

The sequencing sample was made of peripheral blood. The source is a young man with active or convalescent COVID-19. The chain uses TRBV5-1 and TRBJ1-2; 10 bases fit TRBD1. The CDR3 DNA follows: TGCGCCAGCAGCTTGATGGGGACAGGGGAAGGGGACTATGGCTACACCTTC. Translated, it gives CASSLMGTGEGDYGYTF.